The clone carrying this T cell receptor (beta chain) was counted only a few times. This entry is derived from a study of blood T cell repertoires in COVID-19. Study information: Samples came from the United States, Italy and Spain, spanning acute and convalescent COVID-19. T cells, B-cell-depleted T cells, or PBMCs supplied cDNA or gDNA.

The length of the CDR3 is 12 residues. Per the germline V gene, CDR1 is MNHEY and CDR2 is SMNVEV (reference sequence). Between the trimmed V and J ends, which lost 4 bases and 9 bases, there was a span of 10 bases. Original analysis: From reference gene primer amplification, estimates of nucleated cell counts were derived. The protocol was immunoSEQ multiplex PCR, while the TCRdb copy is restricted to in-frame clones and leaves out a portion. V and J calls and clone size are those listed in that table; D and trimming were worked out from the DNA. The data hold roughly 66,000 clones, with about 90% observed a single time.

The sample consisted of peripheral blood. The V and J genes are TRBV27 and TRBJ1-5; D is ambiguous. The sequence was collected from a human donor in a cohort sampled during active COVID-19. The CDR3 nucleotides are TGTGCCAGCAGTTCTACGATTGTGCCCCAGCATTTT. This gives the protein CASSSTIVPQHF.